This T cell receptor (beta chain) was recorded in a study of T cells in Graves' hyperthyroidism and ophthalmopathy (dated by TCRdb to about 2019). Broadly, across the study: Peripheral blood was collected at initial diagnosis, before any treatment. A discovery cohort of about a hundred patients, approximately 45 with Graves' ophthalmopathy and 55 to 65 with stable Graves' hyperthyroidism, was used to find distinguishing TCR V-J signatures. Whether ophthalmopathy could be predicted prospectively was tested in an independent validation cohort made up of under 20 hyperthyroidism patients plus 17 patients who later progressed to ophthalmopathy. The roughly 91 discovery patients were randomly split 7:3 into training and test sets. In addition, the study compared T-cell repertoires in thyroid tissue and in blood from six Graves' hyperthyroidism patients. Following sampling, methimazole starting at 30 mg daily was given to hyperthyroidism patients, and high-dose intravenous methylprednisolone was given to ophthalmopathy patients. The paper describes TCR Vbeta CDR3 sequencing of around 140 peripheral blood samples, made up of 43 ophthalmopathy patients, around 78 hyperthyroidism patients and around 17 progressor patients.

This clonotype was recorded many times. Its antigen is still unknown. It has no much larger one-base neighbor in the sample; base qualities were not kept. The CDR3 sequence holds 14 residues, the cysteine and phenylalanine included. CDR3 DNA only is kept here, 42 bases in frame from base 1. Here V drops 6 bases and J drops 6 bases, and the junction holds 7 bases not matched to any gene. CDR1 and CDR2, looked up from the germline V gene, are SNHLY and FYNNEI. Ophthalmopathy patients had moderately to severely active disease, with a Clinical Activity Score of 3 or more, a NOSPECS grade of 4 or more, and a disease duration of less than 3 months. Any patient with an uncontrolled infection, another autoimmune disease, pregnancy or lactation was excluded. Diagnoses were established on the basis of clinical symptoms, serum thyroxine and TRAb, thyroid ultrasound, and orbital computed tomography. PBMCs were isolated from about 9.1 ml of fresh peripheral blood by Ficoll-Paque density gradient centrifugation. Total RNA was extracted using Trizol reagent, and RNA quality was assessed on an Agilent 2100 Bioanalyzer.

The TCR beta CDR3 regions were amplified from RNA transcripts. A first-round RT-PCR of the TCR CDR3 used the HTBI primer set with the Qiagen OneStep RT-PCR kit. The libraries were constructed in a second round of multiplex PCR and then size-selected and purified. The libraries were sequenced on an Illumina HiSeq2000 using paired-end 100 bp reads. On the authors' methods: SOAPnuke was used to process the raw data, removing reads that contained adapters or uncalled bases, had a mean Phred below 15, or lacked an exact match to the constant primer or identifier. High-quality paired reads were merged with COPE v1.2.5, and unique nucleotide sequences were defined as clonotypes. MiTCR v1.1 was used to align the clonotypes against IMGT TRBV, TRBD and TRBJ reference segments. Only V-J combinations with frequency above 0.0001, covering 99% to 99.2% of repertoires, were analysed. The TCS score was defined as F50 (clonal expansion) divided by E x V (chaos), with BLOSUM62-based TCRdist calculated between CDR3 peptides within each V-J. Welch's t-statistics and random forest reduced fewer than 600 V-J features to some 14, which were used in a naive Bayes classifier (R e1071). TCRdb reworked the public reads: Q25 trimming with fastp, MiXCR clone assembly, productive beta chains retained. Entries are consolidated by CDR3 protein sequence, retaining the most common genes and DNA. The V and J calls were not made by the authors but by TCRdb's processing. Here the sample has 600,000 or so distinct CDR3 sequences; approximately 15% occur a single time. The ten largest clones take up around 7% of the sample.

The research as a whole found: Most expanded thyroid clonotypes (frequency above 0.001) were also detected in blood, a finding suggesting that blood repertoires may reflect thyroid immune responses. In validation, the model predicted progression to ophthalmopathy a median of roughly 6.1 months before onset, with about 64% sensitivity and about 72% specificity. No statistical method was used to set the sample size in advance, and investigators knew the group allocation. A 13 V-J signature model separated ophthalmopathy from stable hyperthyroidism, with over 85% sensitivity and about 81% specificity in cross-validation and 80%/75% in testing.

Material: blood. The rearrangement joined TRBV2 to TRBJ1-2, with 10 bases in between that match TRBD1. The receptor's source is a woman under 30 with Graves' ophthalmopathy. The CDR3 reads as follows: CASRKTGGVDGYTF. The DNA reads TGTGCCAGCAGGAAGACAGGGGGCGTGGATGGCTACACCTTC.